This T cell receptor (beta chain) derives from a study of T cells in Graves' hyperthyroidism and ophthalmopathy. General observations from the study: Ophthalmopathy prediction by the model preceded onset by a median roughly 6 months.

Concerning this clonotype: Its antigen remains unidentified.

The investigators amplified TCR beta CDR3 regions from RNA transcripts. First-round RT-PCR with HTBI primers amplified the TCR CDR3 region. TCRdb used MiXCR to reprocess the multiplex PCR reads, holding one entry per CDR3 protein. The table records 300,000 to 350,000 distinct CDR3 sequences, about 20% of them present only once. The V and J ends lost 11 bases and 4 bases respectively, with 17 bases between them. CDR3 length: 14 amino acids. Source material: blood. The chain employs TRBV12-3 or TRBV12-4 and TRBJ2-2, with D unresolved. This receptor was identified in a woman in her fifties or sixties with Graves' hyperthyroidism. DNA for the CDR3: TGTGCCGGCATCTTCTCGACTGTCACCGGGGAGCTGTTTTTT. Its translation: CAGIFSTVTGELFF.